This TCR beta chain was retrieved from a study of tumor and adjacent non-tumor tissue in lung cancer. Whole-study results and caveats: Tumor repertoires had a smaller top 100 clone share than normal lung.

A modified ARM-PCR protocol with three rounds of nested PCR amplified TCRbeta. TCRdb re-called the multiplex PCR reads through MiXCR, storing one row per CDR3 protein. The sample contains more than 85,000 distinct CDR3 sequences, 60% to 80% of which appear only once. RNA was extracted from bulk tissue without any cell sorting. More than 3 cm separated this lung sample from the edge of the tumor. A note on this clonotype: Its specificity is not known.

The CDR3 has 19 residues. The V and J ends lost 5 bases and 3 bases, in that order; junction bases with no gene match: 18. Sequencing was carried out using distant non-tumor lung tissue. This sequence joins TRBV12-3 or TRBV12-4 and TRBJ2-1; 8 nucleotides match TRBD2. This sequence was found in a man in his 60s with non-small cell lung cancer. The CDR3 protein is CASSAGPGTRGSSYNEQFF. CDR3 DNA sequence: TGTGCCAGCAGTGCCGGTCCCGGGACTAGAGGGAGTAGCTACAATGAGCAGTTCTTC.